This T cell receptor (beta chain) was recovered during a study of patients and donors after allogeneic stem cell transplantation (dated by TCRdb to about 2020). Library method: RT-PCR. Sequencing instrument: NextSeq 550. TCRdb trimmed public reads at Q25 via fastp, called clones via MiXCR and kept in-frame beta chains. Identical CDR3 proteins give one entry, which carries the most common genes and DNA. The sample table holds 90,000 to 120,000 distinct CDR3 sequences, of which 35% were seen once. The leading ten clones occupy more than 25% of the sample. This clonotype came up a few times. The antigen this receptor binds is unknown. No clone much larger than this one lies a single base away; base qualities are absent. The germline V gene encodes CDR1 SEHNR and CDR2 FQNEAQ (reference sequence). There are 13 amino acids in the CDR3, from cysteine to phenylalanine inclusive. Only the CDR3 part of the read is kept: 39 bases, read in frame from the first base. V sheds 6 bases and J sheds 3 bases, leaving 10 bases between their ends.

The sequence is built from TRBV7-9 and TRBJ2-3; the D gene is possibly TRBD1, with 5 bases matching. The sequenced material came from blood, either unsorted or a sorted T cell fraction (not recorded which). This TCR came from a human donor who was either an allogeneic HSCT recipient or a stem cell or donor lymphocyte infusion donor (not recorded which). It is not recorded whose cells these are; they may come from a transplant donor. In nucleotides, the sequence is TGTGCCAGCAGGACAGACACGACAGATACGCAGTATTTT. This sequence encodes CASRTDTTDTQYF. Full variable domain (CDR3 extended with the reference TRBV7-9 and TRBJ2-3 proteins): DTGVSQNPRHKITKRGQNVTFRCDPISEHNRLYWYRQTLGQGPEFLTYFQNEAQLEKSRLLSDRFSAERPKGSFSTLEIQRTEQGDSAMYLCASRTDTTDTQYFGPGTRLTVL.